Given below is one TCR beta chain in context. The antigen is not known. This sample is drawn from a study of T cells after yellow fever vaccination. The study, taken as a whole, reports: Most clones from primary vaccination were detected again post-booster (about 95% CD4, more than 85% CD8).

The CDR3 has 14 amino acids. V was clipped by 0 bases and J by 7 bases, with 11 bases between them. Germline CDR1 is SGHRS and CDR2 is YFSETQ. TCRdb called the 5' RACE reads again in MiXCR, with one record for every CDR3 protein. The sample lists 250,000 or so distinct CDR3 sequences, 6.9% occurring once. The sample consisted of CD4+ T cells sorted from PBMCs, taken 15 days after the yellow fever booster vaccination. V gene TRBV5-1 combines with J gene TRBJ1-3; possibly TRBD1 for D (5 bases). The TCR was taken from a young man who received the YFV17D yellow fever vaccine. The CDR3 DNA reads TGCGCCAGCAGCTTGGGCAGGGAAGGGAACACCATATATTTT. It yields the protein CASSLGREGNTIYF.